This T cell receptor (beta chain) was profiled in a study of human T cells and chemical hapten exposure. Time point meaning: patch test 1, 2 weeks after DPC sensitization. The treatment was: therapeutic diphenylcyclopropenone sensitization with weekly scalp DPC. It was unfractionated whole blood from which total RNA was extracted. Individual cDNA molecules (in the library) carried attached unique molecular identifiers. TCRdb passed the RACE reads through MiXCR, listing each CDR3 protein once. In the table there are some 400,000 distinct CDR3 sequences, about 4.8% of which are singletons. The sample here was whole blood, taken in connection with sensitization to the hapten diphenylcyclopropenone (DPC). The clonotype was recovered from a woman aged 50 to 60 with alopecia areata. Some clones in this sample may be carry-over from other donors' samples.

The CDR3 loop reads CASSLARGYEQYF. The CDR3 DNA reads TGTGCCAGCAGTTTGGCCAGGGGGTACGAGCAGTACTTC. J is TRBJ2-7 and V is TRBV27; 7 positions match TRBD1. This CDR3 has 13 amino acids. Germline CDR1 reads MNHEY; CDR2 reads SMNVEV (reference sequence). The J segment lost 4 bases and the V segment lost 3 bases, leaving 3 bases of the junction unmatched.